A single T cell receptor beta chain is shown here with its context. Its antigen remains unknown. Use of 60 Vbeta and 13 Jbeta primers characterized the PCR. Clones were sequenced by immunoSEQ multiplex PCR, and TCRdb holds only the in-frame ones, with some missing. Found here are over 120,000 clones, roughly four fifths of them singletons; the top ten hold roughly 10%. This CDR3 has 14 amino acids. CDR1 SEHNR and CDR2 FQNEAQ come from the germline V gene (reference sequence). This sample is drawn from a study of cytomegalovirus exposure and HLA in healthy donors. Findings and limits, study-wide: About 90% or about 30% of the time was how often most TCR beta V segments were productive, according to an earlier analysis.

The source of this sequence is a woman aged 60-75 years in good health and CMV-seropositive. Sequences were obtained from PBMCs. V is TRBV7-9 and J is TRBJ2-5, with 9 bases lining up with TRBD1. The DNA end favors TRBJ2-7, so the J call may be wrong. The CDR3 spells CASSLTGGLYEQYF. DNA of the CDR3: TGTGCCAGCAGCTTGACAGGGGGACTCTACGAGCAGTACTTC.